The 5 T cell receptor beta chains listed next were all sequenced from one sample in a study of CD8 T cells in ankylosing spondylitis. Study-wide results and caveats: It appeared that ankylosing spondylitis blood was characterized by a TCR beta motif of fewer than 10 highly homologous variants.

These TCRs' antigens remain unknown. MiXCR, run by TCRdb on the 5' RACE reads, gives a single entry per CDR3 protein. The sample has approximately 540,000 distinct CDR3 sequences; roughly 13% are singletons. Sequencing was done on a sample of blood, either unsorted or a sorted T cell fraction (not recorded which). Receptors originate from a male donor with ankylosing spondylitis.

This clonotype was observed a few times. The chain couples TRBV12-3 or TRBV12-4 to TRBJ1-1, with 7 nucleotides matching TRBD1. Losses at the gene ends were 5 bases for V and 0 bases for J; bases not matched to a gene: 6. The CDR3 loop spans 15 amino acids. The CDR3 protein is CASSPEDRLNTEAFF. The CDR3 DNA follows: TGTGCCAGCAGTCCCGAGGACAGGCTGAACACTGAAGCTTTCTTT.

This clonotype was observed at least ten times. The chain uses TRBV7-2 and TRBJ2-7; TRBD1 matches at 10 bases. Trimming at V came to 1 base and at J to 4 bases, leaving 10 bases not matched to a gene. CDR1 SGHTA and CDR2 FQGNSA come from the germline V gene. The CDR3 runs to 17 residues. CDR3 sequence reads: CASSLVPGTGAPYEQYV. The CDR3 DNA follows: TGTGCCAGCAGCTTAGTTCCCGGGACAGGGGCCCCATACGAGCAGTACGTC.

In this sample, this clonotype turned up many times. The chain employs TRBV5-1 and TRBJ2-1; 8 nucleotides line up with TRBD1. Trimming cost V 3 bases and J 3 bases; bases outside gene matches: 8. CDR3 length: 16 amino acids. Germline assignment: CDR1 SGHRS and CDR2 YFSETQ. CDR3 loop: CASSSRTGLSYNEQFF. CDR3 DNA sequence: TGCGCCAGCAGCTCTAGGACAGGGCTAAGCTACAATGAGCAGTTCTTC.

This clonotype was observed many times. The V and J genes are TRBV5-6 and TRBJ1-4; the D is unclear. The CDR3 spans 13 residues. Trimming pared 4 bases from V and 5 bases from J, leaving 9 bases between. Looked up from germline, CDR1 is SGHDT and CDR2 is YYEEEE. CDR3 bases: TGTGCCAGCAGCCGGACGGTAAATGAAAAACTGTTTTTT. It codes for CASSRTVNEKLFF. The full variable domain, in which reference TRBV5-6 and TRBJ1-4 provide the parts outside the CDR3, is DAGVTQSPTHLIKTRGQQVTLRCSPKSGHDTVSWYQQALGQGPQFIFQYYEEEERQRGNFPDRFSGHQFPNYSSELNVNALLLGDSALYLCASSRTVNEKLFFGSGTQLSVL.

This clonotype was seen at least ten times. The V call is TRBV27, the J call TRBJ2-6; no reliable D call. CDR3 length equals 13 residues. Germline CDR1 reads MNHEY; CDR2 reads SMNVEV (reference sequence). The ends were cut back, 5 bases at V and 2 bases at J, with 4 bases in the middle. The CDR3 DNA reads TGTGCCAGCAGTCCAGCTGGGGCCAACGTCCTGACTTTC. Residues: CASSPAGANVLTF.